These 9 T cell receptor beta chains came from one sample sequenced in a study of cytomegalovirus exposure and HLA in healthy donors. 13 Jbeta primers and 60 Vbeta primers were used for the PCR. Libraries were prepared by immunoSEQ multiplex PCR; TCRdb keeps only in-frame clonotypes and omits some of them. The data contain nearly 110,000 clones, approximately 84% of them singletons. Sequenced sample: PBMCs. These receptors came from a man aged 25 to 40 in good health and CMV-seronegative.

CDR3 bases: TGTGCCAGCAGTCTAAGCGGTCCCACTGAAGCTTTCTTT. It specifies CASSLSGPTEAFF. The rearrangement links TRBV27 to TRBJ1-1; D is undetermined. Trimming stripped 5 bases from V and 4 bases from J, with 11 bases between. The germline V gene has CDR1 MNHEY and CDR2 SMNVEV (reference sequence). The CDR3 contains 13 residues.

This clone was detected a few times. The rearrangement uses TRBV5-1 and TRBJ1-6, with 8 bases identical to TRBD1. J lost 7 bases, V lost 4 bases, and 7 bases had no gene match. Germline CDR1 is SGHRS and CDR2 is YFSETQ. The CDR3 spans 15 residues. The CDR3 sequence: CASSPSTGANSPLHF. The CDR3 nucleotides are TGCGCCAGCAGCCCGTCGACAGGGGCGAATTCACCCCTCCACTTT.

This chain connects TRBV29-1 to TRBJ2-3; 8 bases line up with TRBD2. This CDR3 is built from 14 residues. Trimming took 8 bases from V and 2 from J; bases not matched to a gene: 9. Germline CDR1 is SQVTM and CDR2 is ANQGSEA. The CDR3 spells CSSEGSGATDTQYF. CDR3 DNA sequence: TGCAGCTCTGAGGGTAGCGGGGCCACAGATACGCAGTATTTT.

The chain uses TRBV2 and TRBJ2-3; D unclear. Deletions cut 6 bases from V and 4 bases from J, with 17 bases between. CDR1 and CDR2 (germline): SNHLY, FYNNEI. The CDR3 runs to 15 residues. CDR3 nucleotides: TGTGCCAGCAGGGTTAGCTCAATAATAGCAGATACGCAGTATTTT. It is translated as CASRVSSIIADTQYF. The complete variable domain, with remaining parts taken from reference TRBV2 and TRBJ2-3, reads EPEVTQTPSHQVTQMGQEVILRCVPISNHLYFYWYRQILGQKVEFLVSFYNNEISEKSEIFDDQFSVERPDGSNFTLKIRSTKLEDSAMYFCASRVSSIIADTQYFGPGTRLTVL.

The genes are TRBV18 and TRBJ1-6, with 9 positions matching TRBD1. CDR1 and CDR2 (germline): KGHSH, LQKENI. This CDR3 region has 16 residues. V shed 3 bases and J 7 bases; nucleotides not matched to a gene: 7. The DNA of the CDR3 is TGTGCCAGCTCACCCTCACAGGGGGCGGGGAATTCACCCCTCCACTTT. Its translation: CASSPSQGAGNSPLHF.

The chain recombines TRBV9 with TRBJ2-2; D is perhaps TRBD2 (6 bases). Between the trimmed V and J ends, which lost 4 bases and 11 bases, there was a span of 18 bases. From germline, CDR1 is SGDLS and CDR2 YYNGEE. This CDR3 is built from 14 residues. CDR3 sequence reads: CASSTPGTPLELFF. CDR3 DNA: TGTGCCAGCAGCACACCAGGGACTCCGCTAGAGCTGTTTTTT.

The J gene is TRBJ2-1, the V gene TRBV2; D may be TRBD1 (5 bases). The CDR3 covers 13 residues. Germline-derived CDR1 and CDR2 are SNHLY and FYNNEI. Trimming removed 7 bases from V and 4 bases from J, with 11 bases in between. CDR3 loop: CASIPTDYNEQFF. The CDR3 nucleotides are TGTGCCAGCATCCCGACAGATTACAATGAGCAGTTCTTC.

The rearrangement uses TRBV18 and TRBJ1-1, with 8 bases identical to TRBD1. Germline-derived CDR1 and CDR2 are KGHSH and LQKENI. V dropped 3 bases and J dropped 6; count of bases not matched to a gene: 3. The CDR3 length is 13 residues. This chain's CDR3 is CASSPTGEAEAFF. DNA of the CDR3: TGTGCCAGCTCACCGACAGGGGAGGCTGAAGCTTTCTTT.

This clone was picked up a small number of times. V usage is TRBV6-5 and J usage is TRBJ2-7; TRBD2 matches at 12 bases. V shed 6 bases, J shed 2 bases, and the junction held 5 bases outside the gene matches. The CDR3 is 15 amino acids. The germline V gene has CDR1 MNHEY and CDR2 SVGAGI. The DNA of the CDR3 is TGTGCCAGCAGCACCAGGACTAGCGGGACCTACGAGCAGTACTTC. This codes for CASSTRTSGTYEQYF.